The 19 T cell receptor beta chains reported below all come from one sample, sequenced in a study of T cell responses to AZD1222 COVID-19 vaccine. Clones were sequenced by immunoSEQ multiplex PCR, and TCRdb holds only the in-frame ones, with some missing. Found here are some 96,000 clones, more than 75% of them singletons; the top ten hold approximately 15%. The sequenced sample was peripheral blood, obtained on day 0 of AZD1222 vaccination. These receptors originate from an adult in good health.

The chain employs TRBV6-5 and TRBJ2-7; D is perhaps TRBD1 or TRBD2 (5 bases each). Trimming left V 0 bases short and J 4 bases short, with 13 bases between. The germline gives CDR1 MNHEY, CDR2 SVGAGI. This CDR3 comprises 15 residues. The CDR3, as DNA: TGTGCCAGCAGTTACTCGGGACGCAGGTCTTACGAGCAGTACTTC. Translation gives CASSYSGRRSYEQYF.

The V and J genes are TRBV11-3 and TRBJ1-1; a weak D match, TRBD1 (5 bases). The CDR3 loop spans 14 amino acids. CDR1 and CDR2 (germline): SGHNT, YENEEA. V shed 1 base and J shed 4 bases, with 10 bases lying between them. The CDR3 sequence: CASSLGGTSTEAFF. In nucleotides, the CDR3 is TGTGCCAGCAGCTTAGGCGGGACGTCCACTGAAGCTTTCTTT.

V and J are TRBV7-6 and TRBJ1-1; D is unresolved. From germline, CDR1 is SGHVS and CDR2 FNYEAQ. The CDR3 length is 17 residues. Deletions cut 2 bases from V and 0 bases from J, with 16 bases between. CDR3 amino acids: CASSLLSPESMNTEAFF. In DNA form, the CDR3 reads TGTGCCAGCAGCTTATTATCTCCTGAGTCCATGAACACTGAAGCTTTCTTT.

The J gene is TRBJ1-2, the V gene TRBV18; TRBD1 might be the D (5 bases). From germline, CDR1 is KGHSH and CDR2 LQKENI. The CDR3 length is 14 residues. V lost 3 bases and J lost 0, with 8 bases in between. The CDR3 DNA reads TGTGCCAGCTCACCGGGGGAAACTAACTATGGCTACACCTTC. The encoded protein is CASSPGETNYGYTF.

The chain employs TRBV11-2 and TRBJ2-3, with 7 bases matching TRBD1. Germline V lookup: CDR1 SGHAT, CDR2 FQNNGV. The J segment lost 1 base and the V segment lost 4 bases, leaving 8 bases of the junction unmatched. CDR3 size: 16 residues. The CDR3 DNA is TGTGCCAGCAGCTCTCATTTGGGACAGCGCACAGATACGCAGTATTTT. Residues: CASSSHLGQRTDTQYF.

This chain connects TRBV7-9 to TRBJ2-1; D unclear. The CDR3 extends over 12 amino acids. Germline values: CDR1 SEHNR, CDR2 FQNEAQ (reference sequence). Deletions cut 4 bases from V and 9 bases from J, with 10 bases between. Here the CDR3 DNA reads TGTGCCAGCAGCTCGGGTGCAACTGAGCAGTTCTTC. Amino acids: CASSSGATEQFF.

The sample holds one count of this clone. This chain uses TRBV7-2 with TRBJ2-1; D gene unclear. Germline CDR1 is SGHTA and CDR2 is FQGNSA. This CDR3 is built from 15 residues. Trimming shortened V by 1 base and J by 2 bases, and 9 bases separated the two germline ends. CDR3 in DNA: TGTGCCAGCAGCTTAGACGGGTCCACCTACAATGAGCAGTTCTTC. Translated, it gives CASSLDGSTYNEQFF.

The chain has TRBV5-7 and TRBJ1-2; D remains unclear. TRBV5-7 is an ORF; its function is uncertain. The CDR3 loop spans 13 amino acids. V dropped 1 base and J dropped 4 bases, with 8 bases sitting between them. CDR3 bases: TGTGCCAGCAGCTTGAGGGCCTGCTATGGCTACACCTTC. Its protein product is CASSLRACYGYTF.

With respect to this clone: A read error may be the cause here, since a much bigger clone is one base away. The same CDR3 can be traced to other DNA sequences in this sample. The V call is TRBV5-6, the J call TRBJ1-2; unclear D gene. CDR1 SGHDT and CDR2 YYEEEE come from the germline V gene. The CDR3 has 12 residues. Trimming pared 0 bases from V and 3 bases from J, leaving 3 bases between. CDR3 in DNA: TGTGCCAGCAGCTTGGGGGACTATGGCTACACCTTC. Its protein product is CASSLGDYGYTF.

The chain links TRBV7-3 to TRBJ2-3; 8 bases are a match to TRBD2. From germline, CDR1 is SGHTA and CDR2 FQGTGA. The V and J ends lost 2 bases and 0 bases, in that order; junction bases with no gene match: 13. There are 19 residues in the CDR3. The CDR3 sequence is CASSLLGVGSGISTDTQYF. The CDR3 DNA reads TGTGCCAGCAGCTTACTCGGGGTGGGTAGCGGGATAAGCACAGATACGCAGTATTTT.

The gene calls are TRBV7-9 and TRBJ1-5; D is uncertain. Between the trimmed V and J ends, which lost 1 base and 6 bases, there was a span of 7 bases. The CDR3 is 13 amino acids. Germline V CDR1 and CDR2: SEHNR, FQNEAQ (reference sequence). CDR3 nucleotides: TGTGCCAGCAGCTTAGGGACGGGTCAGCCCCAGCATTTT. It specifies CASSLGTGQPQHF.

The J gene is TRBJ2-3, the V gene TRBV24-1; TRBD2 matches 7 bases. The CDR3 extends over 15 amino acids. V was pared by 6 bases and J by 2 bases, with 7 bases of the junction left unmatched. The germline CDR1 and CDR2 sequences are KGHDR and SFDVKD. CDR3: CATSSSSGHTDTQYF. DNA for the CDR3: TGTGCCACCAGTAGCTCTAGCGGCCACACAGATACGCAGTATTTT.

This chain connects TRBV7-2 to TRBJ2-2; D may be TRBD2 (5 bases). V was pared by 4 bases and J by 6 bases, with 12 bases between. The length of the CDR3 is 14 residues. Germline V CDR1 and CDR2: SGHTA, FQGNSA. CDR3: CASSSLAGAGELFF. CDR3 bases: TGTGCCAGCAGCTCCCTAGCAGGAGCCGGGGAGCTGTTTTTT.

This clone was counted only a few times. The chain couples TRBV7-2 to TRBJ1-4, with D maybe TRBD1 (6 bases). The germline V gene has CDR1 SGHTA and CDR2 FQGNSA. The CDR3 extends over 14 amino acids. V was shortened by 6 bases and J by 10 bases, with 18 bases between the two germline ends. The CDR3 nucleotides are TGTGCCAGCAGGCAGGGGCCGGACCGGGGAAAACTGTTTTTT. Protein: CASRQGPDRGKLFF.

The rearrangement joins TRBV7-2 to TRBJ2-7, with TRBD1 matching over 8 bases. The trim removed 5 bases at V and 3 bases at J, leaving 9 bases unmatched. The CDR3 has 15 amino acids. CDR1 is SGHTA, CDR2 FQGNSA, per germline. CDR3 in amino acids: CASSPGRGRLYEQYF. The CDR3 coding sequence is TGTGCCAGCAGCCCCGGCAGGGGGCGCCTCTACGAGCAGTACTTC.

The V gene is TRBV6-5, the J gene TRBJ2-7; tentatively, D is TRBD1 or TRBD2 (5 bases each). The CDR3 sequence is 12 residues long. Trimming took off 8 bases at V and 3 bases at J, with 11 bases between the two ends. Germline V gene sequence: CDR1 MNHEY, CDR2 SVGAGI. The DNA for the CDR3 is TGTGCCAGCGATTTGAGGGGCTACGAGCAGTACTTC. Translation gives CASDLRGYEQYF.

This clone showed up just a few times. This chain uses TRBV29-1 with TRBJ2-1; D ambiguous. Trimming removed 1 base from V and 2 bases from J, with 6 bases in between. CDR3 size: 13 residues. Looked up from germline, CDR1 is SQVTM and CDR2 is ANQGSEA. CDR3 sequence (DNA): TGCAGCGTTGAAGCGGGCCCCTACAATGAGCAGTTCTTC. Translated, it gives CSVEAGPYNEQFF.

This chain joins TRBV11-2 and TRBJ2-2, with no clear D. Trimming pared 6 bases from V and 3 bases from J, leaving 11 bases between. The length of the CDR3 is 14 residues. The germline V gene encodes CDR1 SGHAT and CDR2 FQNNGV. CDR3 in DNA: TGTGCCAGCAGGCGTGGTATAGACACCGGGGAGCTGTTTTTT. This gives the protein CASRRGIDTGELFF.

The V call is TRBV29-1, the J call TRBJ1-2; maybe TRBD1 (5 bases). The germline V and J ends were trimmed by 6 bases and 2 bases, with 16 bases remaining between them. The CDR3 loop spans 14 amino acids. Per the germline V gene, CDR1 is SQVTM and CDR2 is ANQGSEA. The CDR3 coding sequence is TGCAGCGTGATCTGGGGGGGTGGAAACTATGGCTACACCTTC. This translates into CSVIWGGGNYGYTF.